A single sample is the source of the 10 T cell receptor beta chains below, sequenced in a study of cytomegalovirus exposure and HLA in healthy donors. PCR was performed using 60 Vbeta and 13 Jbeta primers. Generated by immunoSEQ multiplex PCR, the TCRdb table keeps only in-frame clones and is missing some. The sample contains some 180,000 clones, more than 9.5% of which appear only once. The sequenced sample was PBMCs. The origin of the receptors is a man aged 45-65 years in good health and CMV-seropositive.

This clone has just a few counts. The rearrangement links TRBV6-5 to TRBJ1-6; a possible D gene is TRBD1 (5 bases). CDR1 is MNHEY, CDR2 SVGAGI, per germline. The CDR3 runs to 11 residues. V was cut by 1 base and J by 17 bases, with 9 bases left in between. CDR3 protein: CASSYLGQIHF. The DNA of the CDR3 is TGTGCCAGCAGTTACTTGGGGCAGATCCACTTT.

The V and J genes are TRBV7-2 and TRBJ2-2; the match to TRBD1 covers 8 bases. The germline V gene encodes CDR1 SGHTA and CDR2 FQGNSA. The V gene end was trimmed by 0 bases and the J gene end by 4 bases; junction bases not matched to a gene: 7. The CDR3 sequence is 17 residues long. The CDR3, as DNA: TGTGCCAGCAGCTTAGCGAACAGGGGGTTTAGCACCGGGGAGCTGTTTTTT. Translation: CASSLANRGFSTGELFF.

This clone was counted only a few times. This chain connects TRBV7-2 to TRBJ1-4; tentative D call: TRBD1 (5 bases). V was clipped by 5 bases and J by 7 bases, with 17 bases between them. CDR1 SGHTA and CDR2 FQGNSA come from the germline V gene. The CDR3 extends over 15 amino acids. The CDR3 spells CASSKGWGLVEKLFF. DNA of the CDR3: TGTGCCAGCAGCAAAGGGTGGGGACTAGTTGAAAAACTGTTTTTT.

This clone was seen more than once but under ten times. CDR3: CASSLLRIGTGELFF. The DNA for the CDR3 is TGCGCCAGCAGCTTGTTGAGAATTGGCACCGGGGAGCTGTTTTTT. The rearrangement joins TRBV5-1 to TRBJ2-2; D is unresolved. This CDR3 is built from 15 residues. Germline assignment: CDR1 SGHRS and CDR2 YFSETQ. Trimming took 1 base from V and 4 from J, leaving 11 bases between them.

CDR3 in DNA: TGTGCCAGCAGCGTAGGGTGGGGGGGGAACTATGGCTACACCTTC. Translating it yields CASSVGWGGNYGYTF. The chain combines TRBV9 with TRBJ1-2; possible D gene TRBD1, 5 bases. CDR1 and CDR2 from the germline V gene are SGDLS and YYNGEE. The CDR3 is 15 amino acids. Trimming left V 0 bases short and J 2 bases short, with 11 bases between.

The chain links TRBV4-2 to TRBJ2-5; 7 bases are shared with TRBD2. Per the germline V gene, CDR1 is LGHNA and CDR2 is YNFKEQ. Losses at the gene ends were 0 bases for V and 4 bases for J; bases not matched to a gene: 8. The CDR3 has 16 amino acids. The chain's CDR3 is CASSQEAGTGGETQYF. Written as DNA, the CDR3 is TGTGCCAGCAGCCAAGAAGCCGGGACGGGGGGAGAGACCCAGTACTTC.

This clone turned up a few times. Other DNA sequences in this specimen translate into the identical CDR3. The CDR3 DNA follows: TGTGCCAGCAGCCCGGACATATATGGCTACACCTTC. Its protein product is CASSPDIYGYTF. The gene calls are TRBV7-8 and TRBJ1-2; a weak D match, TRBD1 (5 bases). This CDR3 is 12 amino acids long. Germline-derived CDR1 and CDR2 are SGHVS and FQNEAQ. V gave up 5 bases and J gave up 5 bases, with 9 bases separating them.

This clone came up a few times. The gene calls are TRBV5-6 and TRBJ2-2; 7 bases match TRBD2. The CDR3 consists of 14 residues. With 2 bases clipped from V and 4 bases from J, the junction kept 2 bases outside the gene matches. Germline V CDR1 and CDR2: SGHDT, YYEEEE. CDR3 amino acids: CASSFWGGTGELFF. Here the CDR3 DNA reads TGTGCCAGCAGCTTCTGGGGGGGCACCGGGGAGCTGTTTTTT.

This clone has just a few counts. The chain couples TRBV5-4 to TRBJ2-2, with 10 bases matching TRBD2. Germline assignment: CDR1 SGHNT and CDR2 YYREEE (reference sequence). Trimming removed 2 bases from V and 3 bases from J; junction bases left unmatched: 7. This CDR3 is built from 17 residues. The CDR3 reads CASSFPAGGQDTGELFF. CDR3 DNA sequence: TGTGCCAGCAGCTTTCCAGCGGGGGGGCAGGACACCGGGGAGCTGTTTTTT.

This clone came up a few times. J is TRBJ1-1 and V is TRBV5-1; 7 nucleotides match TRBD1. CDR1 SGHRS and CDR2 YFSETQ come from the germline V gene. Trimming cost V 4 bases and J 7 bases; bases outside gene matches: 19. The CDR3 has 17 residues. CDR3 sequence reads: CASSPGGTAPFGDEAFF. In nucleotides, the CDR3 is TGCGCCAGCAGCCCGGGGGGGACAGCTCCCTTTGGGGATGAAGCTTTCTTT.